In its sample, the clone carrying this T cell receptor beta chain was seen a few times. Its antigen is currently unknown. The sample belongs to a study of early T cells in non-severe SARS-CoV-2 infection. Study-wide context: Unsorted whole blood bulk RNA was sequenced, with unpaired chains.

Study findings and constraints: VDJdb matching skewed toward anti-spike CD8 responses, missing private and CD4 specificities.

Individual cDNA molecules were tagged with unique molecular identifiers. TCRdb ran MiXCR on the 5' RACE reads and lists one entry per CDR3 protein. The data contain approximately 75,000 distinct CDR3 sequences, around 15% of them singletons. V shed 2 bases and J shed 1 base, with 10 bases lying between them. The CDR3 runs 15 residues. Germline V gene data show CDR1 as MRHNA and CDR2 as SNTAGT. The sample in question was whole blood, obtained at baseline. The gene calls are TRBV6-4 and TRBJ2-3; no firm D call. This TCR was sampled from an adult who was a healthcare worker with PCR-confirmed SARS-CoV-2 infection or an uninfected control (not recorded which). The CDR3 spells CASSDPRLGTDTQYF. As DNA, the CDR3 is TGTGCCAGCAGTGACCCGAGACTTGGCACAGATACGCAGTATTTT.